The clone carrying this TCR beta chain has a handful of counts. What it binds is unknown. It was with 60 Vbeta and 13 Jbeta primers that the PCR ran. Using immunoSEQ multiplex PCR, the repertoire was profiled, and TCRdb retains in-frame clones only, with some absent. The sample lists about 190,000 clones; 74% were seen once. This CDR3 has 14 residues. Per the germline V gene, CDR1 is LNHDA and CDR2 is SQIVND (reference sequence). V was pared by 4 bases and J by 2 bases, with 12 bases between. This entry comes from a study of cytomegalovirus exposure and HLA in healthy donors. Study-wide findings and caveats: An apparent linkage of common viral pathogens to several of the most significant clusters emerged in a later analysis.

The sample consisted of PBMCs. The chain combines TRBV19 with TRBJ2-7; TRBD1 is a possible D gene (6 bases). The TCR comes from a woman aged 30 to 39 in good health and CMV-seropositive. CDR3 in amino acids: CASSTTRGTYEQYF. The CDR3 DNA reads TGTGCCAGTAGTACTACAAGGGGGACCTACGAGCAGTACTTC.